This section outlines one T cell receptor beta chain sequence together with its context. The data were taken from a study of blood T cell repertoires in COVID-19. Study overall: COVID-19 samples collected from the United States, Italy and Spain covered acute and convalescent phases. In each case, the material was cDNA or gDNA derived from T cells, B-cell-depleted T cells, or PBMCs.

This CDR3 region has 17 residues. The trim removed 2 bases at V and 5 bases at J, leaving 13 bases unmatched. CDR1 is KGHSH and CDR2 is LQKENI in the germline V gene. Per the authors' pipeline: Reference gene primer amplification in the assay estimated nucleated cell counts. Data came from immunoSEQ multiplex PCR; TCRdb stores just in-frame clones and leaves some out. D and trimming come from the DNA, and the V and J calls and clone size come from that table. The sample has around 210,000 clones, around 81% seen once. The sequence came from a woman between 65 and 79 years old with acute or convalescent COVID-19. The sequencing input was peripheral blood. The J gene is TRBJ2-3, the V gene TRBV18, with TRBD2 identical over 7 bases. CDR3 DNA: TGTGCCAGCTCACCAGTTCAGCTTAGCGGGCGTAAAGATACGCAGTATTTT. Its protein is CASSPVQLSGRKDTQYF. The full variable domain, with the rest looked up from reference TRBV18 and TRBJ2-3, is NAGVMQNPRHLVRRRGQEARLRCSPMKGHSHVYWYRQLPEEGLKFMVYLQKENIIDESGMPKERFSAEFPKEGPSILRIQQVVRGDSAAYFCASSPVQLSGRKDTQYFGPGTRLTVL.